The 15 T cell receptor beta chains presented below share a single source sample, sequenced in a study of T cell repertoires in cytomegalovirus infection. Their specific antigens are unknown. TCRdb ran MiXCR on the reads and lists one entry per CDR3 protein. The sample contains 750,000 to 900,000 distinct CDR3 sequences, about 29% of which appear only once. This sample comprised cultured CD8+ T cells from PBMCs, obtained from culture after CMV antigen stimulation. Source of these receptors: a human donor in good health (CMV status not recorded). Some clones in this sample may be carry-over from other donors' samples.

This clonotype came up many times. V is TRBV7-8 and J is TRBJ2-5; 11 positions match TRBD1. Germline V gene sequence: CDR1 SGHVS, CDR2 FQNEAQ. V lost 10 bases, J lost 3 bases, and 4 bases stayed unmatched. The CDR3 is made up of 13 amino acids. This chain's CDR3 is CAILGQGEETQYF. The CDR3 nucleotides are TGTGCCATCCTGGGACAGGGGGAAGAGACCCAGTACTTC.

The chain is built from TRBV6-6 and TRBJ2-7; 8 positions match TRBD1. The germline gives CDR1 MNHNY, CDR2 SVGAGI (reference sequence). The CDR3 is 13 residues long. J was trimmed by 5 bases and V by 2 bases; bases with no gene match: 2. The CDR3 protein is CASSYGQGNEQYV. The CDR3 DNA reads TGTGCCAGCAGTTACGGACAGGGCAACGAGCAGTACGTC.

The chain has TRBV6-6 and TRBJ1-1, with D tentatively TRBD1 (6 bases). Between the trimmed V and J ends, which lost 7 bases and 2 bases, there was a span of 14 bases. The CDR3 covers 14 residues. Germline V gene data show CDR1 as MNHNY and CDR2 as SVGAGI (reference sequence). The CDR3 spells CASTYRAANTEAFF. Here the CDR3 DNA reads TGTGCCAGCACGTACAGGGCCGCCAACACTGAAGCTTTCTTT.

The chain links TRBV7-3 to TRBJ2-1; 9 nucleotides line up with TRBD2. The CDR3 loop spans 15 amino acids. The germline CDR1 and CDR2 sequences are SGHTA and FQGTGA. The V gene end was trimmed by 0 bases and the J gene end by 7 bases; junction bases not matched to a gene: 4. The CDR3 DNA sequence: TGTGCCAGCAGCTTAACTAGCGGGGGTTGGAATGAGCAGTTCTTC. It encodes CASSLTSGGWNEQFF.

CDR3 DNA sequence: TGTGCCAGCAGGACCGGGAAGAGCTCCTACAATGAGCAGTTCTTC. It encodes CASRTGKSSYNEQFF. The chain is built from TRBV7-9 and TRBJ2-1; D is perhaps TRBD2 (5 bases). V was cut by 6 bases and J by 0 bases, with 12 bases left in between. Germline assignment: CDR1 SEHNR and CDR2 FQNEAQ (reference sequence). The CDR3 has 15 amino acids.

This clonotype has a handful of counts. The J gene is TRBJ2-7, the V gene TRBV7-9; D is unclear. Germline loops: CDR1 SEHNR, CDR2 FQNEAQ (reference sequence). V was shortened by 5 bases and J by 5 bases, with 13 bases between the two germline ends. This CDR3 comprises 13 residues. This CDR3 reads CASSPRQWNEQYF. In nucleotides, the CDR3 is TGTGCCAGCAGCCCCCGTCAGTGGAACGAGCAGTACTTC. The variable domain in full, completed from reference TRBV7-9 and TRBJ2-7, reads DTGVSQNPRHKITKRGQNVTFRCDPISEHNRLYWYRQTLGQGPEFLTYFQNEAQLEKSRLLSDRFSAERPKGSFSTLEIQRTEQGDSAMYLCASSPRQWNEQYFGPGTRLTVT.

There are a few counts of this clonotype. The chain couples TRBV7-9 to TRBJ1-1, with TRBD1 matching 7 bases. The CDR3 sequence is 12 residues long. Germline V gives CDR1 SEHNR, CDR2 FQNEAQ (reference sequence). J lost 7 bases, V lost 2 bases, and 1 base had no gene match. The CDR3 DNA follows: TGTGCCAGCAGCTTACGGGACAGTGAAGCTTTCTTT. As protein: CASSLRDSEAFF.

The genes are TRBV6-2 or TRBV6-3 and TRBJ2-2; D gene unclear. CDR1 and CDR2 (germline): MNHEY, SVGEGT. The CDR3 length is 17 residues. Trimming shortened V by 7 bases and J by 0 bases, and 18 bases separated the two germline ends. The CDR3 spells CASTSQAHIPNTGELFF. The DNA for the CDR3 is TGTGCCAGCACTTCGCAGGCACATATACCGAACACCGGGGAGCTGTTTTTT.

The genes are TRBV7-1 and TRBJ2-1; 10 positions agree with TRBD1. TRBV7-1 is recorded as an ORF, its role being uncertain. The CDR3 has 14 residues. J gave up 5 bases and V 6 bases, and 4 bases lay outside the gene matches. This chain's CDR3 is CASRLGTGDNEQFF. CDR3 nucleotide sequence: TGTGCCAGCAGACTCGGGACAGGGGACAATGAGCAGTTCTTC.

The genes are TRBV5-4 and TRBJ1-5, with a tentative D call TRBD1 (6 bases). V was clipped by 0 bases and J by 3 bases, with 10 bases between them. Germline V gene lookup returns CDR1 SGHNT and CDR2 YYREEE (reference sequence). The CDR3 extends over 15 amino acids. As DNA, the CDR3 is TGTGCCAGCAGCTTGGGGGCAGGGGCCAATCAGCCCCAGCATTTT. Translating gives CASSLGAGANQPQHF.

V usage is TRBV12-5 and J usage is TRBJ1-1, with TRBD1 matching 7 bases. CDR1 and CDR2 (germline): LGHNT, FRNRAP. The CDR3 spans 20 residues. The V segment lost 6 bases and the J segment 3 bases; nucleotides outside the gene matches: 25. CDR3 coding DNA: TGTGCTAGTGGGGGGATCGACAGGGTAGGCGTAATTTTGGAGGACACTGAAGCTTTCTTT. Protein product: CASGGIDRVGVILEDTEAFF.

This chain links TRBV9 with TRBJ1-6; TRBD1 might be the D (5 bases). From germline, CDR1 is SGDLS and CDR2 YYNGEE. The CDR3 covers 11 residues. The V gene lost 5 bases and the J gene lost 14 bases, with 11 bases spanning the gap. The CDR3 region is CASRSEGALHF. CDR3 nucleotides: TGTGCCAGCAGAAGCGAAGGGGCCCTCCACTTT.

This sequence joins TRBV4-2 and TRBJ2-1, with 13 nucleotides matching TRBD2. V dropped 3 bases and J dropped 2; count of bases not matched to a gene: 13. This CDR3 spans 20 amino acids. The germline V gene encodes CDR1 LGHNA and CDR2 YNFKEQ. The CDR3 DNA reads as TGTGCCAGCAGCCAGAGTGGAACTAGCGGGGGGGTGAGCGCCTACAATGAGCAGTTCTTC. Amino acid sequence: CASSQSGTSGGVSAYNEQFF.

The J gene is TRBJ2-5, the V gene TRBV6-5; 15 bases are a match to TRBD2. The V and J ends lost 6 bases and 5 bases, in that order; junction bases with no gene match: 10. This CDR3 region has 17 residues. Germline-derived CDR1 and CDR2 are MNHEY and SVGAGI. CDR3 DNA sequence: TGTGCCAGCAGCTCTCCAGGACTAGCGGGGGGGCAGGAGACCCAGTACTTC. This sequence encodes CASSSPGLAGGQETQYF.

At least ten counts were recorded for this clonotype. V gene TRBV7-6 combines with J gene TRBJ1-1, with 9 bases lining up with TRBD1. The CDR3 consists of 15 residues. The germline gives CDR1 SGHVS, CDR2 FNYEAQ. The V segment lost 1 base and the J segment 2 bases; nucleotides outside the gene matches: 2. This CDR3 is CASSLGTGGNTEAFF. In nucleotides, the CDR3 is TGTGCCAGCAGCTTAGGCACAGGGGGCAACACTGAAGCTTTCTTT.